Listed below are T cell receptor beta chains from one sample, sequenced in a study of T cells in Graves' hyperthyroidism and ophthalmopathy. TCRdb recomputed calls from the multiplex PCR reads with MiXCR, one row per CDR3 protein. Of fewer than 650,000 distinct CDR3 sequences in the sample, more than 13% were seen once. Sequenced input: blood. These receptors were obtained from a young woman with Graves' ophthalmopathy. Each CDR3 is given with its conserved first and last residue. D genes are given only for firm matches. Some rows have no size entry. The others give once, few or many, or a class for an expanded clone.

>TRBV11-2|many|TRBD2|TRBJ2-5
TGTGCCAGCAGGCGTATAGGACTAGGGAGACTCCAAGAGACCCAGTACTTC
CASRRIGLGRLQETQYF
>TRBV6-1|NA|NA|TRBJ2-2
TGTGCCAGCAGAACAGATCCGAACACCGGGGAGCTGTTTTTT
CASRTDPNTGELFF
>TRBV5-1|NA|TRBD1|TRBJ2-3
TGCGCCAGCAGCTTCAGAGGGGGCGACGGCGGACGCACAGATACGCAGTATTTT
CASSFRGGDGGRTDTQYF
>TRBV5-6|NA|NA|TRBJ2-1
TGTGCCAGCAGCTTCGGGTCAGATTTTTTGAATGAGCAGTTCTTC
CASSFGSDFLNEQFF
>TRBV6-6|few|NA|TRBJ2-3
TGTGCCAGCAGTTACCCATCCAGGAGCGCCTCGGCAAGGACCCCTAGCACAGATACGCAGTATTTT
CASSYPSRSASARTPSTDTQYF
>TRBV7-2|many|NA|TRBJ1-5
TGTGCCAGCAGCGAAACAGGTCCTAGCAATCAGCCCCAGCATTTT
CASSETGPSNQPQHF
>TRBV6-6|many|TRBD2|TRBJ2-7
TGTGCCAGCAGTTACGATCCTAGCGGGAGTGTAGACGAGCAGTACTTC
CASSYDPSGSVDEQYF
>TRBV7-2|NA|TRBD2|TRBJ2-7
TGTGCCAGCAGCCCATACGGCCCCCAGCGGGATTCCCACGAGCAGTACTTC
CASSPYGPQRDSHEQYF
>TRBV20-1|few|NA|TRBJ2-5
TGCAGTGCTAGACTTGGAGGGCAAGAGACCCAGTACTTC
CSARLGGQETQYF
>TRBV7-2|NA|TRBD1|TRBJ2-6
TGTGCCAGCAGACCATCGACAGGGGATGGATTTGGGGCCAACGTCCTGACTTTC
CASRPSTGDGFGANVLTF
>TRBV12-3/TRBV12-4|many|TRBD1|TRBJ1-5
TGTGCCAGCAGTTTACGGACAGGGTCCAATCAGCCCCAGCATTTT
CASSLRTGSNQPQHF
>TRBV2|many|NA|TRBJ2-3
TGTGCCAGCGTTCGGTCTATCAAGGTCCGAGATACGCAGTATTTT
CASVRSIKVRDTQYF
>TRBV27|few|TRBD2|TRBJ2-7
TGTGCCAGCAGTTCCCCCACGCGGGAGGGACCCTACGAGCAGTACTTC
CASSSPTREGPYEQYF
>TRBV12-3/TRBV12-4|once|NA|TRBJ2-5
TGTGCCAGCAGCCAAGATCTGACAGTTGGGGAGACCCAGTACTTC
CASSQDLTVGETQYF
>TRBV20-1|NA|TRBD2|TRBJ2-2
TGCAGTGCTACTATAGGGGGACTAGCGGGATTCACCGGGGAGCTGTTTTTT
CSATIGGLAGFTGELFF
>TRBV9|NA|NA|TRBJ2-3
TGTGCCAGCAGCGTAGTACCGGGGAGCACAGATACGCAGTATTTT
CASSVVPGSTDTQYF
>TRBV27|many|TRBD1|TRBJ2-1
TGTGCCAGCCGACACAAGGGGGCGCGGCACAATGAGCAGTTCTTC
CASRHKGARHNEQFF
>TRBV7-6|many|TRBD1|TRBJ1-1
TGTGCCAGCAGCTTCCTCCGGGACAGGGCCACTGAAGCTTTCTTT
CASSFLRDRATEAFF
>TRBV5-4|NA|NA|TRBJ2-5
TGTGCCAGCAGCGCAAACGCCCCGGGAGTCCAAGAGACCCAGTACTTC
CASSANAPGVQETQYF
>TRBV20-1|NA|NA|TRBJ2-7
TGCAGTGCTAGGGGACGGGCAGGGGCTTACTACGAGCAGTACTTC
CSARGRAGAYYEQYF
>TRBV5-5|NA|TRBD2|TRBJ2-5
TGTGCCAGCAGCCAAGAGCTAGCGCCGGGGGGAGAGACCCAGTACTTC
CASSQELAPGGETQYF
>TRBV3-1|many|NA|TRBJ2-2
TGTGCCAGCAGCCAAGATAATAGTTTTGGGGAGCTGTTTTTT
CASSQDNSFGELFF
>TRBV29-1|many|NA|TRBJ1-1
TGCAGCGTTGAAGATGGGGCAGGGGACACTGAAGCTTTCTTT
CSVEDGAGDTEAFF
>TRBV3-1|many|NA|TRBJ2-7
TGTGCCAGCAGCCAAGATCGTGGTAGTAGGATCTACGAGCAGTACTTC
CASSQDRGSRIYEQYF
>TRBV5-8|many|TRBD1|TRBJ1-1
TGTGCCAGCACCACAGGGGACGAAGCTTTCTTT
CASTTGDEAFF
>TRBV20-1|many|TRBD2|TRBJ2-2
TGCAGTGCTAGCCGGGACTATGACACCGGGGAGCTGTTTTTT
CSASRDYDTGELFF
>TRBV18|many|NA|TRBJ1-1
TGTGCCAGCTCACCAGCAGGCCTGAACACTGAAGCTTTCTTT
CASSPAGLNTEAFF
>TRBV24-1|many|TRBD1|TRBJ2-2
TGTGCCACCAGTGATCCGGACAGGGGGAACACCGGGGAGCTGTTTTTT
CATSDPDRGNTGELFF
>TRBV28|many|TRBD1|TRBJ2-7
TGTGCCAGCAGTGGGACAGAGACCCTGTCGACGCAGCAGTACTTC
CASSGTETLSTQQYF
>TRBV7-2|NA|TRBD2|TRBJ2-7
TGTGCCAGCAGCCGACTAGCGGGAGGGTCCGCCTACGAGCAGTACTTC
CASSRLAGGSAYEQYF
>TRBV6-1|many|TRBD2|TRBJ2-3
TGTGCCAGCGGACTAGCGGGAGACTCAGATACGCAGTATTTT
CASGLAGDSDTQYF
>TRBV11-2|many|NA|TRBJ1-3
TGTGCCAGCAGCTTAGGCCAGGGAAGCACCATATATTTT
CASSLGQGSTIYF
>TRBV7-8|many|NA|TRBJ2-1
TGTGCCAGCAGCTTAGTTGGGGACTCCTACAATGAGCAGTTCTTC
CASSLVGDSYNEQFF
>TRBV5-4|few|TRBD2|TRBJ2-7
TGTGCCAGCAGCAGGGGACTAGATCCCGCCCAGCAGTACTTC
CASSRGLDPAQQYF
>TRBV2|many|NA|TRBJ2-7
TGTGCCAGCGTTGGGTACGAGCAGTACTTC
CASVGYEQYF
>TRBV5-1|NA|TRBD1|TRBJ1-4
TGCGCCAGCAGCACTCAGGGGGGTTCTAATGAAAAACTGTTTTTT
CASSTQGGSNEKLFF
>TRBV27|NA|NA|TRBJ2-7
TGTGCCAGCAGTTTATCGACTAGTTTCATGTTGTACGAGCAGTACTTC
CASSLSTSFMLYEQYF
>TRBV6-1|few|NA|TRBJ2-2
TGTGCCAGCAGTCGACAGGTTCAAGAGACCGGGGAGCTGTTTTTT
CASSRQVQETGELFF
>TRBV7-9|many|TRBD1|TRBJ1-2
TGTGCCAGCAGCCCCGACAGGGTAAACGGCTACACCTTC
CASSPDRVNGYTF
>TRBV28|NA|NA|TRBJ1-6
TGTGCCAGCAGCGGACAGTATAATTCACCCCTCCACTTT
CASSGQYNSPLHF
>TRBV7-2|NA|NA|TRBJ2-7
TGTGCCAGCAGCCTCACTGACATTTTCTACGAGCAGTACTTC
CASSLTDIFYEQYF
>TRBV29-1|few|TRBD1|TRBJ2-1
TGCAGCGTCGCGGGACAGGGGGCATCAAATGAGCAGTTCTTC
CSVAGQGASNEQFF